This TCR beta chain was observed in a study of shared clonotypes between healthy human individuals. At a deep level, the assay was run. For each subset, genomic DNA was distributed in equal portions over several immunoSEQ plates. Only in-frame clones appear in the TCRdb table, and some are missing; sequencing was by immunoSEQ multiplex PCR. Of about 1.5 million clones listed, approximately 98% were seen once; the top ten hold about 0.45%. Researchers partitioned CD4+ cells into CD45RA+ naive and CD45RA-negative memory subsets. The CDR3 contains 16 residues. Germline lookup yields CDR1 SGDLS and CDR2 YYNGEE. V gave up 4 bases and J gave up 1 base; unmatched junction bases: 7. About this clone itself: Other nucleotide sequences in the sample specify the same CDR3.

V gene TRBV9 combines with J gene TRBJ2-2, with 7 bases lining up with TRBD2. The TCR originated in a man aged 30 to 39 in good health. Sequenced input: naive CD4+ T cells sorted from blood. Subset specified: CD45RA+ positively selected. In DNA, the CDR3 is TGTGCCAGCAGCCCCAGACTAGCAATGAACACCGGGGAGCTGTTTTTT. As protein: CASSPRLAMNTGELFF.